These 30 T cell receptor beta chains share one sample of origin, sequenced in a study of immune heterogeneity within non-small cell lung tumors. Template input was genomic DNA from bulk tumor (around 630 ng per sample). Several biopsies per primary tumor, spaced far apart, were taken during surgery. With untreated, newly diagnosed non-small cell lung cancer, the patients went on to undergo curative surgery. A multiplex PCR containing 32 V primers and 13 J primers was used to amplify TCR beta CDR3. TCRdb independently ran MiXCR on the multiplex PCR reads; one entry per CDR3 protein. The data hold 3,100 or so distinct CDR3 sequences, with over 30% observed a single time. Specimen: lung tumor tissue. These receptors all come from a man aged 70-80 years with non-small cell lung cancer.

There are a few counts of this clonotype. The chain joins TRBV10-3 to TRBJ2-7; 9 nucleotides match TRBD2. V was clipped by 4 bases and J by 5 bases; unmatched bases: 6. CDR3 length equals 14 residues. Looked up from germline, CDR1 is ENHRY and CDR2 is SYGVKD. CDR3 loop: CAISGGVAGDEQYF. The CDR3 DNA sequence: TGTGCCATCAGTGGTGGGGTAGCGGGAGACGAGCAGTACTTC.

The V call is TRBV6-5, the J call TRBJ2-1, with 9 nucleotides matching TRBD1. Per germline, CDR1 MNHEY and CDR2 SVGAGI. CDR3 length: 14 amino acids. J was trimmed by 7 bases and V by 5 bases; bases with no gene match: 6. The CDR3 region has the DNA TGTGCCAGCAGTCACAGGGGGCGCGTTAATGAGCAGTTCTTC. This encodes CASSHRGRVNEQFF.

The chain uses TRBV19 and TRBJ2-1; no clear D. The V gene lost 0 bases and the J gene lost 8 bases, with 14 bases spanning the gap. The CDR3 sequence is 15 residues long. Per germline, CDR1 LNHDA and CDR2 SQIVND (reference sequence). CDR3 in DNA: TGTGCCAGTAGTATAGAGGTACCATCGGTAGATGAGCAGTTCTTC. Translation gives CASSIEVPSVDEQFF. Full variable domain (outside the CDR3, taken from reference TRBV19 and TRBJ2-1): DGGITQSPKYLFRKEGQNVTLSCEQNLNHDAMYWYRQDPGQGLRLIYYSQIVNDFQKGDIAEGYSVSREKKESFPLTVTSAQKNPTAFYLCASSIEVPSVDEQFFGPGTRLTVL.

The genes are TRBV20-1 and TRBJ2-6; the D is unclear. The CDR3 loop spans 12 amino acids. Trimming cost V 6 bases and J 3 bases, with 6 bases left between them. From germline, CDR1 is DFQATT and CDR2 SNEGSKA (reference sequence). Here the CDR3 reads CSAEFGANVLTF. The CDR3 DNA is TGCAGTGCCGAGTTTGGGGCCAACGTCCTGACTTTC.

The V call is TRBV28, the J call TRBJ2-1; no reliable D call. V was pared by 2 bases and J by 8 bases, with 10 bases between. CDR3 length equals 13 residues. Germline CDR1 MDHEN, CDR2 SYDVKM. The CDR3 spells CASSLSSRYEQFF. The CDR3 DNA reads TGTGCCAGCAGTTTAAGTAGTAGGTATGAGCAGTTCTTC.

The rearrangement joins TRBV4-2 to TRBJ1-2; possible D gene TRBD1, 5 bases. The V gene lost 0 bases and the J gene lost 1 base, with 15 bases spanning the gap. Germline loops: CDR1 LGHNA, CDR2 YNFKEQ. This CDR3 is 17 amino acids long. The CDR3 spells CASSQDRRGVVNYGYTF. The CDR3 nucleotides read TGTGCCAGCAGCCAAGATCGTCGGGGGGTTGTTAACTATGGCTACACCTTC.

The chain has TRBV6-5 and TRBJ2-7, with a weak D call TRBD1 (6 bases). The CDR3 contains 15 residues. V lost 0 bases to trimming and J lost 2 bases, with 11 bases between them. Germline-derived CDR1 and CDR2 are MNHEY and SVGAGI. The DNA of the CDR3 is TGTGCCAGCAGTTACTCGTACAGGGACACCTACGAGCAGTACTTC. Protein product: CASSYSYRDTYEQYF.

This clonotype is classed as large. The chain links TRBV7-3 to TRBJ2-1; D is possibly TRBD1 or TRBD2 (7 bases each). Looked up from germline, CDR1 is SGHTA and CDR2 is FQGTGA. This CDR3 has 16 amino acids. V lost 2 bases and J lost 8, with 19 bases in between. The CDR3 protein is CASSLRVTGEGYEQFF. In DNA form, the CDR3 reads TGTGCCAGCAGCTTACGGGTCACAGGGGAGGGATATGAGCAGTTCTTC. Full variable domain (rest looked up from reference TRBV7-3 and TRBJ2-1): GAGVSQTPSNKVTEKGKYVELRCDPISGHTALYWYRQSLGQGPEFLIYFQGTGAADDSGLPNDRFFAVRPEGSVSTLKIQRTERGDSAVYLCASSLRVTGEGYEQFFGPGTRLTVL.

This clonotype was detected a few times. CDR3: CSTRTGAEEQYF. Here the CDR3 DNA reads TGCAGTACACGGACCGGGGCGGAGGAGCAGTACTTC. The chain combines TRBV20-1 with TRBJ2-7; either TRBD1 or TRBD2 may supply D (5 bases each). This CDR3 is 12 amino acids long. Germline lookup yields CDR1 DFQATT and CDR2 SNEGSKA (reference sequence). V was pared by 8 bases and J by 7 bases, with 18 bases between.

As DNA, the CDR3 is TGCAGCGTTGTTCTGCGGGACCAGGGATTCGCCGAGCAGTACTTC. This translates into CSVVLRDQGFAEQYF. The V call is TRBV29-1, the J call TRBJ2-7; possible D gene TRBD2, 6 bases. The germline V and J ends were trimmed by 4 bases and 6 bases, with 22 bases remaining between them. This CDR3 contains 15 residues. CDR1 is SQVTM and CDR2 is ANQGSEA in the germline V gene.

The chain recombines TRBV9 with TRBJ2-7; 13 nucleotides align to TRBD2. Germline trimming cut 4 bases from V and 5 bases from J; bases unmatched to any gene: 6. The CDR3 loop spans 15 amino acids. Germline CDR1 SGDLS, CDR2 YYNGEE. The chain's CDR3 is CASSTSGRVSDEQYF. The CDR3 DNA is TGTGCCAGCAGCACTAGCGGGAGGGTGAGCGACGAGCAGTACTTC.

This rearrangement joins TRBV30 to TRBJ1-2; 7 positions match TRBD1. The CDR3 consists of 14 residues. Germline loops: CDR1 GTSNPN, CDR2 SVGIG (reference sequence). The V and J ends lost 3 bases and 3 bases, in that order; junction bases with no gene match: 7. CDR3 nucleotide sequence: TGTGCCTGGAGGGGGACAGACACGTACTATGGCTACACCTTC. Encoded protein: CAWRGTDTYYGYTF.

In regard to this clonotype: A much larger clone differs from this one at a single base, so this may be a read error. As the CDR3 is not closed by the conserved phenylalanine or tryptophan, this likely results from a read error. The chain carries TRBV7-3 and TRBJ2-2; D remains unclear. Per the germline V gene, CDR1 is SGHTA and CDR2 is FQGTGA. V was clipped by 0 bases and J by 6 bases, with 8 bases between them. This CDR3 has 14 amino acids. CDR3 residues: CASSLTFGSGELFI. The CDR3 DNA reads TGTGCCAGCAGCTTAACGTTCGGGTCCGGGGAGCTGTTTATT.

This clonotype was seen once. This rearrangement joins TRBV28 to TRBJ2-1, with D perhaps TRBD1 (6 bases). V was clipped by 4 bases and J by 0 bases, with 16 bases between them. CDR1 is MDHEN, CDR2 SYDVKM, per germline. The CDR3 is 17 amino acids. In DNA form, the CDR3 reads TGTGCCAGCAGTTCCAAATGGACAGAAAGCTCCTACAATGAGCAGTTCTTC. It yields the protein CASSSKWTESSYNEQFF. The full variable domain, in which reference TRBV28 and TRBJ2-1 provide the parts outside the CDR3, is DVKVTQSSRYLVKRTGEKVFLECVQDMDHENMFWYRQDPGLGLRLIYFSYDVKMKEKGDIPEGYSVSREKKERFSLILESASTNQTSMYLCASSSKWTESSYNEQFFGPGTRLTVL.

This clonotype ranks as medium-sized. V gene TRBV20-1 combines with J gene TRBJ1-6; 7 bases agree with TRBD1. Germline V lookup: CDR1 DFQATT, CDR2 SNEGSKA (reference sequence). The trim removed 1 base at V and 4 bases at J, leaving 7 bases unmatched. This CDR3 has 16 amino acids. CDR3 sequence (DNA): TGCAGTGCTAGAGCTACTATACAGGGGTATAATTCACCCCTCCACTTT. It translates to CSARATIQGYNSPLHF.

The V and J genes are TRBV7-2 and TRBJ1-6; tentative D call: TRBD1 (6 bases). CDR3 length equals 13 residues. V was cut by 5 bases and J by 11 bases, with 13 bases left in between. The V gene's germline CDR1 is SGHTA and CDR2 FQGNSA. Written as DNA, the CDR3 is TGTGCCAGCAGCCCCCACAGGGAAACACCCCTCCACTTT. Residues: CASSPHRETPLHF.

V is TRBV6-5 and J is TRBJ2-7; D is possibly TRBD2 (5 bases). CDR1 is MNHEY and CDR2 is SVGAGI in the germline V gene. The CDR3 runs 14 residues. V gave up 0 bases and J gave up 6 bases, with 12 bases separating them. This chain's CDR3 is CASSYSNGGSEQYF. DNA of the CDR3: TGTGCCAGCAGTTACTCGAATGGTGGGAGCGAGCAGTACTTC.

The gene calls are TRBV20-1 and TRBJ2-1, with TRBD2 matching over 10 bases. Germline V gene sequence: CDR1 DFQATT, CDR2 SNEGSKA (reference sequence). V lost 4 bases to trimming and J lost 5 bases; unmatched junction nucleotides: 8. CDR3 length: 15 residues. The CDR3 coding sequence is TGCAGTGCTACCCTTGGAAGCGGGAGGGACAATGAGCAGTTCTTC. Encoded protein: CSATLGSGRDNEQFF.

The chain couples TRBV6-2 or TRBV6-3 to TRBJ2-7; 10 bases are a match to TRBD2. V lost 2 bases, J lost 4 bases, and 8 bases stayed unmatched. CDR3 size: 16 residues. The V gene's germline CDR1 is MNHEY and CDR2 SVGEGT. The CDR3 loop reads CASSYKELAGLYEQYF. The CDR3 bases are TGTGCCAGCAGTTACAAGGAACTAGCGGGATTGTACGAGCAGTACTTC.

In this sample, this clonotype turned up a few times. The chain is built from TRBV7-9 and TRBJ1-4; D gene uncertain. V lost 5 bases, J lost 4 bases, and 14 bases lay in between. The CDR3 is made up of 15 amino acids. CDR1 SEHNR and CDR2 FQNEAQ come from the germline V gene (reference sequence). For the CDR3, the DNA is TGTGCCAGCAGCCCACCGGGGAGCAATAATGAAAAACTGTTTTTT. Protein: CASSPPGSNNEKLFF. The full variable domain, completed using reference TRBV7-9 and TRBJ1-4, is DTGVSQNPRHKITKRGQNVTFRCDPISEHNRLYWYRQTLGQGPEFLTYFQNEAQLEKSRLLSDRFSAERPKGSFSTLEIQRTEQGDSAMYLCASSPPGSNNEKLFFGSGTQLSVL.

The genes are TRBV6-9 and TRBJ2-1; tentatively, D is TRBD2 (6 bases). The germline V gene has CDR1 MNHGY and CDR2 SVAAGI. Trimming cost V 8 bases and J 11 bases, with 19 bases left between them. CDR3 length: 13 amino acids. For the CDR3, the DNA is TGTGCCAGCGTATTAAGACTAGACCAGCAGCAGTTCTTC. Its protein product is CASVLRLDQQQFF.

This clonotype was observed a few times. The gene calls are TRBV10-3 and TRBJ1-2, with a tentative D call TRBD1 (6 bases). The germline CDR1 and CDR2 sequences are ENHRY and SYGVKD. The V end was cut by 0 bases, the J end by 10 bases, with 15 bases between. CDR3 length: 14 residues. CDR3 sequence: CAISESSGRGVYTF. In DNA form, the CDR3 reads TGTGCCATCAGTGAGTCCTCGGGCAGGGGAGTCTACACCTTC.

CDR3 bases: TGTGCCAGCAGCCCCGGGACAGTTCAACTAGCCAAAAACATTCAGTACTTC. It encodes CASSPGTVQLAKNIQYF. The V gene is TRBV5-5, the J gene TRBJ2-4; the match to TRBD1 covers 7 bases. Germline CDR1 and CDR2: SGHKS and YYEKEE (reference sequence). This CDR3 has 17 amino acids. Trimming removed 4 bases from V and 0 bases from J; junction bases left unmatched: 10.

By proportion, this clonotype is large. This chain joins TRBV2 and TRBJ1-4; 10 bases fit TRBD1. The CDR3 consists of 15 residues. Germline V gene sequence: CDR1 SNHLY, CDR2 FYNNEI. Trimming at V came to 8 bases and at J to 4 bases, leaving 7 bases not matched to a gene. CDR3 nucleotide sequence: TGTGCCAGCGAAAGGGACAGGGGCGGTAATGAAAAACTGTTTTTT. Protein sequence: CASERDRGGNEKLFF. The variable domain in full, completed from reference TRBV2 and TRBJ1-4, reads EPEVTQTPSHQVTQMGQEVILRCVPISNHLYFYWYRQILGQKVEFLVSFYNNEISEKSEIFDDQFSVERPDGSNFTLKIRSTKLEDSAMYFCASERDRGGNEKLFFGSGTQLSVL.

The chain combines TRBV6-1 with TRBJ2-7; D uncertain. Trimming removed 1 base at V and 2 bases at J, with 12 bases between. The germline V gene has CDR1 MNHNS and CDR2 SASEGT. The CDR3 is made up of 15 amino acids. CDR3 region: CASSEVFGHPYEQYF. The CDR3, as DNA: TGTGCCAGCAGTGAAGTTTTCGGGCATCCCTACGAGCAGTACTTC.

This clonotype was seen a few times. The chain is built from TRBV10-1 and TRBJ1-5; D not certain. The CDR3 contains 16 residues. Trimming cost V 5 bases and J 0 bases, with 14 bases left between them. Germline assignment: CDR1 WNHNN and CDR2 SYGVQD (reference sequence). The CDR3 DNA reads as TGCGCCAGCAGTTTACGGGCTTGCTATAGCAATCAGCCCCAGCATTTT. This codes for CASSLRACYSNQPQHF.

The rearrangement uses TRBV4-1 and TRBJ2-3; tentatively, D is TRBD2 (6 bases). This CDR3 has 15 residues. Germline loops: CDR1 MGHRA, CDR2 YSYEKL. Trimming stripped 4 bases from V and 6 bases from J, with 17 bases between. This CDR3 is CASSRIADLADTQYF. The CDR3 region has the DNA TGCGCCAGCAGCCGAATAGCGGATTTAGCGGATACGCAGTATTTT.

The chain combines TRBV7-8 with TRBJ2-5; no reliable D call. Trimming cost V 3 bases and J 2 bases, with 13 bases left between them. The CDR3 loop spans 15 amino acids. Germline CDR1 SGHVS, CDR2 FQNEAQ. CDR3 protein: CASSFFSLTQETQYF. The CDR3 DNA sequence: TGTGCCAGCAGCTTCTTCTCGCTGACTCAAGAGACCCAGTACTTC.

This clonotype was recorded a few times. The rearrangement uses TRBV30 and TRBJ2-3; TRBD2 matches 8 bases. This CDR3 is built from 16 residues. V lost 0 bases, J lost 2 bases, and 7 bases stayed unmatched. Per germline, CDR1 GTSNPN and CDR2 SVGIG (reference sequence). The DNA for the CDR3 is TGTGCCTGGAGTGTACGGGCTAGCGGGTTCACAGATACGCAGTATTTT. Translation gives CAWSVRASGFTDTQYF. Based on the CDR3 plus reference TRBV30 and TRBJ2-3, the full variable domain is SQTIHQWPATLVQPVGSPLSLECTVEGTSNPNLYWYRQAAGRGLQLLFYSVGIGQISSEVPQNLSASRPQDRQFILSSKKLLLSDSGFYLCAWSVRASGFTDTQYFGPGTRLTVL.

This clonotype was seen more than once but under ten times. The J gene is TRBJ1-2, the V gene TRBV28; no definite D call. Trimming took 3 bases from V and 1 from J, leaving 9 bases between them. Germline CDR1 MDHEN, CDR2 SYDVKM. The CDR3 covers 14 residues. The CDR3 is CASSLGGNNYGYTF. DNA of the CDR3: TGTGCCAGCAGTTTGGGCGGGAATAACTATGGCTACACCTTC.